This T cell receptor beta chain was documented in a study of T cells in tumors after PD-1 blockade. The overall study: Peripheral blood samples averaged 36,536 unique clonotypes and 95,000 to 120,000 templates. Study results and limitations: Some novel exhausted tumor clones appeared in pre-treatment blood, suggesting peripheral recruitment.

Concerning this clone itself: Its specificity is not known.

Template: tumor biopsy or peripheral blood genomic DNA, 616-6,004 ng per sample. Some clones are missing from TCRdb's copy, which holds only in-frame ones; the method was immunoSEQ multiplex PCR. The sample lists about 63,000 clones, over 65% occurring once. This receptor was identified in a human donor with basal cell carcinoma. Sample: PBMCs, taken after anti-PD-1 treatment.

This chain's CDR3 is CASSLLGGSMAYEQYF. The CDR3 bases are TGTGCCAGCAGCTTATTAGGGGGGTCCATGGCCTACGAGCAGTACTTC. The V call is TRBV7-2, the J call TRBJ2-7, with D perhaps being TRBD1 or TRBD2 (6 bases each). The CDR3 is made up of 16 amino acids. The germline gives CDR1 SGHTA, CDR2 FQGNSA. V was trimmed by 2 bases and J by 2 bases, leaving 16 bases between them.